One and the same sample provided the 27 T cell receptor beta chains below, sequenced in a study of CD8 T cells in ankylosing spondylitis. TCRdb analysed the 5' RACE reads with MiXCR anew, one entry per CDR3 protein. Here the sample spans 80,000 to 100,000 distinct CDR3 sequences, about 9.1% being singletons. Sequencing input: blood, either unsorted or a sorted T cell fraction (not recorded which). The receptor set was obtained from a male donor with ankylosing spondylitis or in good health (not recorded which).

This clonotype was observed many times. The chain employs TRBV28 and TRBJ1-4; D unclear. CDR3 length: 15 residues. The V gene's germline CDR1 is MDHEN and CDR2 SYDVKM. V was shortened by 5 bases and J by 0 bases, with 10 bases between the two germline ends. CDR3 sequence: CASSPRITTNEKLFF. CDR3 DNA: TGTGCCAGCAGTCCCCGGATAACAACTAATGAAAAACTGTTTTTT.

J is TRBJ2-3 and V is TRBV20-1; D remains unclear. The V end lost 0 bases, the J end lost 2 bases, and 12 bases lay between the germline ends. The CDR3 has 15 amino acids. CDR1 and CDR2 (germline): DFQATT, SNEGSKA (reference sequence). CDR3 sequence: CSARDRAKFTDTQYF. CDR3 coding DNA: TGCAGTGCTAGAGATAGGGCAAAATTCACAGATACGCAGTATTTT.

Only a few counts were recorded for this clonotype. The chain is built from TRBV11-2 and TRBJ2-3, with TRBD2 identical over 11 bases. Germline V gives CDR1 SGHAT, CDR2 FQNNGV. Unmatched junction bases numbered 16, after V lost 4 bases and J lost 1 base. This CDR3 has 20 amino acids. The CDR3 DNA reads as TGTGCCAGCAGCTCTGGGCGGATAGCGGGGGGGCGAGGTGGCACAGATACGCAGTATTTT. It yields the protein CASSSGRIAGGRGGTDTQYF.

This clonotype has a handful of counts. The V gene is TRBV7-2, the J gene TRBJ1-6; a possible D gene is TRBD1 (5 bases). V gave up 5 bases and J gave up 7 bases, with 15 bases separating them. The CDR3 is 15 residues long. Germline values: CDR1 SGHTA, CDR2 FQGNSA. Here the CDR3 DNA reads TGTGCCAGCAGCCCGGGGACCCGAGGGAATTCACCCCTCCACTTT. This codes for CASSPGTRGNSPLHF.

In its sample, this clonotype was seen many times. V gene TRBV29-1 combines with J gene TRBJ2-3; 7 bases line up with TRBD2. Germline V gene data show CDR1 as SQVTM and CDR2 as ANQGSEA. V trimming: 4 bases; J trimming: 1 base; junction bases outside the gene matches: 5. The CDR3 has 14 amino acids. CDR3 coding DNA: TGCAGCGTTGTTGGTCTAGCGGGCACAGATACGCAGTATTTT. This codes for CSVVGLAGTDTQYF.

The table lists this clonotype with many counts. The J gene is TRBJ2-7, the V gene TRBV29-1; the D is unclear. V gave up 7 bases and J gave up 4 bases, with 17 bases separating them. The germline CDR1 and CDR2 sequences are SQVTM and ANQGSEA. The CDR3 length is 13 residues. The CDR3 sequence is CSASYGSSYEQYF. CDR3 in DNA: TGCAGCGCCTCTTACGGCTCGAGTTACGAGCAGTACTTC.

This clonotype was detected ten times or more. This chain joins TRBV5-1 and TRBJ2-7; no definite D call. V gave up 0 bases and J gave up 6 bases, with 16 bases separating them. The CDR3 has 15 residues. Germline CDR1 and CDR2: SGHRS and YFSETQ. The CDR3, as DNA: TGCGCCAGCAGCTTGGTTCGTCAGATCCCTGGCGAGCAGTACTTC. Its translation: CASSLVRQIPGEQYF. The full variable domain, its missing parts supplied by reference TRBV5-1 and TRBJ2-7, is KAGVTQTPRYLIKTRGQQVTLSCSPISGHRSVSWYQQTPGQGLQFLFEYFSETQRNKGNFPGRFSGRQFSNSRSEMNVSTLELGDSALYLCASSLVRQIPGEQYFGPGTRLTVT.

This clonotype was recorded many times. V is TRBV7-2 and J is TRBJ2-5, with TRBD2 identical over 9 bases. CDR1 is SGHTA and CDR2 is FQGNSA in the germline V gene. This CDR3 is built from 15 residues. With 5 bases clipped from V and 7 bases from J, the junction kept 11 bases outside the gene matches. As DNA, the CDR3 is TGTGCCAGCAGCACCACGACTAGCGGAGCTGGGACCCAGTACTTC. It encodes CASSTTTSGAGTQYF.

This clonotype has at least ten counts. This sequence joins TRBV7-4 and TRBJ2-7; D gene uncertain. There are 13 residues in the CDR3. Looked up from germline, CDR1 is SGHVT and CDR2 is SQSDAQ. V lost 1 base and J lost 5, with 9 bases in between. CDR3 in DNA: TGTGCCAGCAGCTTAGACTTGGGGAACGAGCAGTACTTC. The encoded protein is CASSLDLGNEQYF.

This clonotype was recorded at least ten times. V usage is TRBV2 and J usage is TRBJ2-5, with 7 bases fitting TRBD2. The trim removed 7 bases at V and 5 bases at J, leaving 10 bases unmatched. Per germline, CDR1 SNHLY and CDR2 FYNNEI. There are 14 residues in the CDR3. CDR3 DNA: TGTGCCAGCACCGGACTAGGCTTATCGGAGACCCAGTACTTC. Amino acids: CASTGLGLSETQYF.

Ten or more counts support this clonotype. The chain is built from TRBV12-3 or TRBV12-4 and TRBJ2-2, with no clear D. Trimming took 1 base from V and 1 from J, leaving 10 bases between them. The CDR3 totals 16 residues. The CDR3 spells CASSLGQAVNTGELFF. The CDR3 DNA sequence: TGTGCCAGCAGTTTAGGGCAGGCGGTGAACACCGGGGAGCTGTTTTTT.

This sequence joins TRBV18 and TRBJ2-3; D ambiguous. CDR1 KGHSH and CDR2 LQKENI come from the germline V gene. This CDR3 spans 13 amino acids. Trimming cost V 3 bases and J 5 bases, with 9 bases left between them. CDR3 coding DNA: TGTGCCAGCTCACCCTCGGCTCTAGATACGCAGTATTTT. It specifies CASSPSALDTQYF.

This clonotype was picked up many times. The DNA of the CDR3 is TGTGCCAGCAGCATGACAGGGGGCGCGTCCGGAGGCTACACCTTC. Translated: CASSMTGGASGGYTF. The chain couples TRBV7-3 to TRBJ1-2, with TRBD1 identical over 10 bases. The V and J ends lost 5 bases and 8 bases, in that order; junction bases with no gene match: 11. Germline loops: CDR1 SGHTA, CDR2 FQGTGA. This CDR3 has 15 residues. The variable domain in full, with the rest retrieved from reference TRBV7-3 and TRBJ1-2, is GAGVSQTPSNKVTEKGKYVELRCDPISGHTALYWYRQSLGQGPEFLIYFQGTGAADDSGLPNDRFFAVRPEGSVSTLKIQRTERGDSAVYLCASSMTGGASGGYTFGSGTRLTVV.

At least ten counts were recorded for this clonotype. The rearrangement uses TRBV9 and TRBJ1-1, with D possibly being TRBD1 (5 bases). The germline CDR1 and CDR2 sequences are SGDLS and YYNGEE. V lost 0 bases and J lost 4, with 10 bases in between. This CDR3 spans 14 amino acids. CDR3 residues: CASSVVGGFTEAFF. CDR3 coding DNA: TGTGCCAGCAGCGTAGTTGGGGGTTTCACTGAAGCTTTCTTT.

This clonotype has at least ten counts. The chain combines TRBV6-5 with TRBJ2-1; 8 positions agree with TRBD1. The CDR3 loop spans 17 amino acids. The V gene end was trimmed by 5 bases and the J gene end by 1 base; junction bases not matched to a gene: 10. Looked up from germline, CDR1 is MNHEY and CDR2 is SVGAGI. CDR3 sequence reads: CASSHRTGSSSYNEQFF. As DNA, the CDR3 is TGTGCCAGCAGTCACCGGACAGGGTCTAGTTCCTACAATGAGCAGTTCTTC.

This clonotype was counted ten times or more. The chain joins TRBV19 to TRBJ1-1; no clear D. CDR1 and CDR2 (germline): LNHDA, SQIVND (reference sequence). CDR3 length equals 15 residues. Trimming cost V 6 bases and J 0 bases, with 14 bases left between them. CDR3 loop: CASSPRVLMNTEAFF. CDR3 bases: TGTGCCAGTAGCCCCCGGGTTCTTATGAACACTGAAGCTTTCTTT.

There are many counts of this clonotype. This sequence joins TRBV10-3 and TRBJ2-5; D perhaps matches TRBD2 (6 bases). Per germline, CDR1 ENHRY and CDR2 SYGVKD. V dropped 6 bases and J dropped 1 base, with 6 bases sitting between them. This CDR3 contains 12 residues. The DNA of the CDR3 is TGTGCCATCAGGGGGGGCCAAGAGACCCAGTACTTC. Translation gives CAIRGGQETQYF.

The chain employs TRBV2 and TRBJ2-7, with TRBD1 matching 9 bases. This CDR3 is built from 15 residues. The junction had 7 bases not matched to a gene; V was cut back by 2 bases and J by 5 bases. Germline CDR1 and CDR2: SNHLY and FYNNEI. CDR3 nucleotides: TGTGCCAGCAGTGAATTTGGGACAGGGAAGGACGAGCAGTACTTC. Encoded protein: CASSEFGTGKDEQYF.

V is TRBV15 and J is TRBJ2-1, with 8 positions matching TRBD1. CDR1 is LNHNV, CDR2 YYDKDF, per germline (reference sequence). Losses at the gene ends were 2 bases for V and 5 bases for J; bases not matched to a gene: 8. This CDR3 contains 16 residues. DNA of the CDR3: TGTGCCACCAGCAGATATGGACAGGGTAATGACAATGAGCAGTTCTTC. Protein sequence: CATSRYGQGNDNEQFF.

The V call is TRBV2, the J call TRBJ2-3; the D gene could be TRBD1 or TRBD2 (6 bases each). V was pared by 3 bases and J by 3 bases, with 13 bases between. Germline-derived CDR1 and CDR2 are SNHLY and FYNNEI. This CDR3 is built from 15 residues. The CDR3 nucleotides are TGTGCCAGCAGTGAGGACGGGGGCCCTACAGATACGCAGTATTTT. Translating it yields CASSEDGGPTDTQYF.

This clonotype was recorded at least ten times. This sequence joins TRBV14 and TRBJ1-1; D remains unclear. V gave up 0 bases and J gave up 4 bases, with 9 bases separating them. The CDR3 length is 14 residues. Germline V lookup: CDR1 SGHDN, CDR2 FVKESK. The DNA for the CDR3 is TGTGCCAGCAGCCAAGAGGCGAGAACCACTGAAGCTTTCTTT. It translates to CASSQEARTTEAFF.

This clonotype was counted ten times or more. V usage is TRBV18 and J usage is TRBJ1-4; maybe TRBD1 (5 bases). The germline CDR1 and CDR2 sequences are KGHSH and LQKENI. This CDR3 has 14 residues. Trimming cost V 0 bases and J 5 bases, with 7 bases left between them. The CDR3 spells CASSPPGLNEKLFF. In DNA, the CDR3 is TGTGCCAGCTCACCACCGGGACTAAATGAAAAACTGTTTTTT.

This clonotype was counted ten times or more. The genes are TRBV7-9 and TRBJ1-4; D gene ambiguous. Germline V gene data show CDR1 as SEHNR and CDR2 as FQNEAQ (reference sequence). The CDR3 contains 12 residues. Trimming cost V 1 base and J 8 bases, with 5 bases left between them. CDR3 nucleotides: TGTGCCAGCAGCTTAGGCGGGGAAAAACTGTTTTTT. It translates to CASSLGGEKLFF. Together with reference TRBV7-9 and TRBJ1-4, the CDR3 gives the full variable domain: DTGVSQNPRHKITKRGQNVTFRCDPISEHNRLYWYRQTLGQGPEFLTYFQNEAQLEKSRLLSDRFSAERPKGSFSTLEIQRTEQGDSAMYLCASSLGGEKLFFGSGTQLSVL.

This clonotype has ten or more counts. V usage is TRBV4-2 and J usage is TRBJ2-1; 7 bases fit TRBD2. Germline values: CDR1 LGHNA, CDR2 YNFKEQ. This CDR3 comprises 17 residues. With 0 bases clipped from V and 4 bases from J, the junction kept 9 bases outside the gene matches. The CDR3 spells CASSQDPLTSVYNEQFF. The CDR3 DNA sequence: TGTGCCAGCAGCCAAGACCCGCTTACTAGCGTATACAATGAGCAGTTCTTC.

A word on this clonotype: Since a much larger clone is just one base distant, this may be a read error. The chain uses TRBV11-2 and TRBJ1-6; 10 nucleotides agree with TRBD1. The CDR3 loop spans 17 amino acids. CDR1 SGHAT and CDR2 FQNNGV come from the germline V gene. The CDR3 is CACSSRTGTGDNSPLHF. The CDR3 nucleotides read TGTGCCTGCAGCTCAAGAACCGGGACAGGGGATAATTCACCCCTCCACTTT.

This clonotype has at least ten counts. The V and J genes are TRBV3-1 and TRBJ2-5; D gene uncertain. The germline V and J ends were trimmed by 1 base and 1 base, with 16 bases remaining between them. Per the germline V gene, CDR1 is LGHDT and CDR2 is YNNKEL (reference sequence). The CDR3 totals 17 residues. For the CDR3, the DNA is TGTGCCAGCAGCCAAGCGTGGGCAGGAGATCTCCAAGAGACCCAGTACTTC. Translating gives CASSQAWAGDLQETQYF.

This clonotype has only a few counts. The chain carries TRBV5-1 and TRBJ2-5; 7 bases are shared with TRBD1. V lost 8 bases, J lost 2 bases, and 6 bases stayed unmatched. There are 13 residues in the CDR3. Germline V CDR1 and CDR2: SGHRS, YFSETQ. DNA of the CDR3: TGCGCCAGTGGGGACAGTACTCAAGAGACCCAGTACTTC. Translated: CASGDSTQETQYF.